This T cell receptor (beta chain) was found in a study of T cell repertoires in cytomegalovirus infection. This clonotype was recorded a few times. Its target is not known. TCRdb reanalysed the reads using MiXCR and keeps one entry per CDR3 protein. Of tens of thousands of distinct CDR3 sequences in the sample, 20% to 25% are singletons; the top ten hold around three quarters. Per germline, CDR1 SGHTA and CDR2 FQGNSA. Trimming removed 5 bases at V and 6 bases at J, with 13 bases between. This CDR3 has 14 residues. Whole-study findings and limits: Carriers of CMV and the relevant HLA type were discriminated by public TCR beta frequency.

Sequenced: PBMCs, sequenced either directly or after in vitro stimulation (not recorded which). J is TRBJ1-4 and V is TRBV7-2, with D tentatively TRBD1 (5 bases). The sequence was obtained from a human donor in good health (CMV status not recorded). Some clones in this sample may be carry-over from other donors' samples. The CDR3 sequence: CASSLSVGDEKLFF. The DNA for the CDR3 is TGTGCCAGCAGCCTCTCAGTGGGGGATGAAAAACTGTTTTTT.